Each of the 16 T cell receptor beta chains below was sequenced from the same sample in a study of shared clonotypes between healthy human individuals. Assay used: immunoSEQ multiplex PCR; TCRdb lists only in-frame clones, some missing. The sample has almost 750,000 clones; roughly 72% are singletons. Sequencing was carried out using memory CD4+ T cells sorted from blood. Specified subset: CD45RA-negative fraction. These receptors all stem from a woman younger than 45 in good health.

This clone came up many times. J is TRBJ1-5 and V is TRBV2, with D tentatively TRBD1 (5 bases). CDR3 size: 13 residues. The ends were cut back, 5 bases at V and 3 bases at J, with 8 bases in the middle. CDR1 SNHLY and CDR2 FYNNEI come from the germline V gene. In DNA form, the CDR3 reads TGTGCCAGCAGTATCAGGGTCAATCAGCCCCAGCATTTT. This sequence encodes CASSIRVNQPQHF.

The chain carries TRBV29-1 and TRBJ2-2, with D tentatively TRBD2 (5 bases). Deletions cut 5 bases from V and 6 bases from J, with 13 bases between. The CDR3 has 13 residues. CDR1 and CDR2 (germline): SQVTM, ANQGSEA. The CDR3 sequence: CSVRGSLAGELFF. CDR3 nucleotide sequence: TGCAGCGTTCGAGGGAGCTTGGCCGGGGAGCTGTTTTTT.

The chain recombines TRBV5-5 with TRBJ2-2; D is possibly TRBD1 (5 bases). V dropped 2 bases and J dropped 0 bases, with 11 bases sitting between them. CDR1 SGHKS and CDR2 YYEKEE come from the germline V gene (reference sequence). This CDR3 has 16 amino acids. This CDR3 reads CASSFGRQTNTGELFF. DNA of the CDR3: TGTGCCAGCAGCTTTGGACGACAGACGAACACCGGGGAGCTGTTTTTT.

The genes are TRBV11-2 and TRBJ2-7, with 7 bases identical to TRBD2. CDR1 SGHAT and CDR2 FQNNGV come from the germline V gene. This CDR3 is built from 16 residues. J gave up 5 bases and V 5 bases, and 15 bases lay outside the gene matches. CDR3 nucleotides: TGTGCCAGCAGCGGTGTGAGCGTAGGGAGGGGAGACGAGCAGTACTTC. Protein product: CASSGVSVGRGDEQYF. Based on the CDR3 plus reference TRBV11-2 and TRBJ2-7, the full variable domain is EAGVAQSPRYKIIEKRQSVAFWCNPISGHATLYWYQQILGQGPKLLIQFQNNGVVDDSQLPKDRFSAERLKGVDSTLKIQPAKLEDSAVYLCASSGVSVGRGDEQYFGPGTRLTVT.

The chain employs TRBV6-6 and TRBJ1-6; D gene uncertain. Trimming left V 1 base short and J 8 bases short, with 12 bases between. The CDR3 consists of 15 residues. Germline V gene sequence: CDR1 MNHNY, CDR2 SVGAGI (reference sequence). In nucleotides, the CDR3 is TGTGCCAGCAGTTACTATCAGGCGGCAGATTCACCCCTCCACTTT. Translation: CASSYYQAADSPLHF.

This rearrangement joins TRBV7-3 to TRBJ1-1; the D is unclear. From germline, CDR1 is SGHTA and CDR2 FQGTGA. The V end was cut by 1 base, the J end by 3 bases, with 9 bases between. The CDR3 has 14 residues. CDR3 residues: CASSLSQIDTEAFF. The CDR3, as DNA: TGTGCCAGCAGCTTAAGCCAGATAGACACTGAAGCTTTCTTT.

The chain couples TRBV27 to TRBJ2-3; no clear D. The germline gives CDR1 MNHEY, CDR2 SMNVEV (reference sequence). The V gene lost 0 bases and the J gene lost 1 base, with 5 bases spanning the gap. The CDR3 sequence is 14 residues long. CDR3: CASSLSIRTDTQYF. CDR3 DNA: TGTGCCAGCAGTTTATCGATTCGCACAGATACGCAGTATTTT.

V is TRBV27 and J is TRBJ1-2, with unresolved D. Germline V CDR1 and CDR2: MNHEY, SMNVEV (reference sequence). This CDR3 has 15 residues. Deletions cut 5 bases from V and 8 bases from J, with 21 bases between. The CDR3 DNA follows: TGTGCCAGCAGTAGATCGACAAGCGAACTATGGGGCTACACCTTC. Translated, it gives CASSRSTSELWGYTF.

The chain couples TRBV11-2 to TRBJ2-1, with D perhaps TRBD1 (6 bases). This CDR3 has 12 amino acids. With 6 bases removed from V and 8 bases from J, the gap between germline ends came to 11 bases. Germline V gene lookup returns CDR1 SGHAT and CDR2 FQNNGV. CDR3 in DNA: TGTGCCAGCAGTCCAGGACAGTATGAGCAGTTCTTC. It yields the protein CASSPGQYEQFF. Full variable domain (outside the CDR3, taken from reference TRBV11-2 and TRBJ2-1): EAGVAQSPRYKIIEKRQSVAFWCNPISGHATLYWYQQILGQGPKLLIQFQNNGVVDDSQLPKDRFSAERLKGVDSTLKIQPAKLEDSAVYLCASSPGQYEQFFGPGTRLTVL.

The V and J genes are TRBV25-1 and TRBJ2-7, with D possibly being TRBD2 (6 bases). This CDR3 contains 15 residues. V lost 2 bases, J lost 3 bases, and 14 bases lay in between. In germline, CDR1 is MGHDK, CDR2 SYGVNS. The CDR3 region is CASSERGTGLYEQYF. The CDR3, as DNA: TGTGCCAGCAGTGAACGCGGGACGGGCCTCTACGAGCAGTACTTC.

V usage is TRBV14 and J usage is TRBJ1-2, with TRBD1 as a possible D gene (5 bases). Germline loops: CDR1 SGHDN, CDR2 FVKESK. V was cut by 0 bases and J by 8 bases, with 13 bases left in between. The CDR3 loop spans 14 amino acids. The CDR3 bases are TGTGCCAGCAGCCAAGATTGGGGGGTTGAGGGCTACACCTTC. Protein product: CASSQDWGVEGYTF.

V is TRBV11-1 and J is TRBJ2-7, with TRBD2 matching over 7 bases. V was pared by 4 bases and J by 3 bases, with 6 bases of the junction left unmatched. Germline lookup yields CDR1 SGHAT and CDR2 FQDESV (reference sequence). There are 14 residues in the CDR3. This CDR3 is CASSSRDYLYEQYF. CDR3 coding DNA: TGTGCCAGCAGCTCCCGGGACTATCTCTACGAGCAGTACTTC.

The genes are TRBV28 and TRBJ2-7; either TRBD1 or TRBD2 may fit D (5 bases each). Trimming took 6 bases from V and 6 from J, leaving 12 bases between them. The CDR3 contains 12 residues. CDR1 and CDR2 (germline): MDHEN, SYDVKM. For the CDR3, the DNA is TGTGCCAGCAGCATACGGGGCGGCGAGCAGTACTTC. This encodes CASSIRGGEQYF.

DNA of the CDR3: TGTGCCAGCAGCATAGGTGGGGGATTCTCCTACAATGAGCAGTTCTTC. Amino acids: CASSIGGGFSYNEQFF. The J gene is TRBJ2-1, the V gene TRBV9, with D perhaps being TRBD1 or TRBD2 (5 bases each). There are 16 residues in the CDR3. V was cut by 4 bases and J by 0 bases, with 14 bases left in between. Germline CDR1 is SGDLS and CDR2 is YYNGEE.

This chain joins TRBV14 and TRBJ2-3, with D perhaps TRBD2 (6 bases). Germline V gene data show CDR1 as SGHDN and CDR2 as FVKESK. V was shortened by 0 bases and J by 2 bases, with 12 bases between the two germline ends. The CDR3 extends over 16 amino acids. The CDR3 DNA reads TGTGCCAGCAGCCAAGATAAAGCGGGCTTCACAGATACGCAGTATTTT. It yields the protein CASSQDKAGFTDTQYF.

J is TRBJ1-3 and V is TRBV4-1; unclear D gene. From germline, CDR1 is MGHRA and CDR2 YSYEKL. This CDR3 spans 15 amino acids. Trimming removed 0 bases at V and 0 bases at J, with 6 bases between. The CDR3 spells CASSQDPTSGNTIYF. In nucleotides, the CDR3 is TGCGCCAGCAGCCAAGACCCCACCTCTGGAAACACCATATATTTT.